This is a list of T cell receptor beta chains from one sample in a study of blood T cell repertoires in COVID-19. Profiling relied on immunoSEQ multiplex PCR, and the TCRdb table lists in-frame clones only, not all of them. The sample includes over 90,000 clones, around 86% of them seen just once. The sequenced sample was peripheral blood. The receptors here all came from a man aged 45-65 years with active or convalescent COVID-19. The CDR3 runs from the conserved cysteine through the conserved F or W. The order of the fields is clone size, V gene, CDR3 protein. Clone size is shown for a subset of rows, as once, few, many or a class of expanded clone.

once | TRBV19 | CASRPTTGKFAGELFF
. | TRBV7-2 | CASSNRQGPETQYF
. | TRBV24-1 | CATSRDSVYGYTF
. | TRBV24-1 | CATSDYGYGYTF
. | TRBV28 | CASRSTGELFF
. | TRBV24-1 | CATSDSGGLNYGYTF
. | TRBV9 | CASSGRGAPLGTEAFF
few | TRBV30 | CAWSRQGEALHF
. | TRBV4-1 | CASSRDRASGANVLTF
few | TRBV5-1 | CASSQQGLAGHRSYNEQFF
. | TRBV30 | CAWSRGQGARQPQHF
. | TRBV12-3/TRBV12-4 | CASRGQNGETQYF
once | TRBV28 | CASSFRGNTGELFF
. | TRBV4-3 | CASSLGQPNTEAFF
. | TRBV2 | CASSERRGPQETQYF
. | TRBV19 | CASSMAGGGKDTGELFF
. | TRBV27 | CASSLETVSEQFF
. | TRBV19 | CASSISQGRETQYF
. | TRBV9 | CASSPATSGVNNEQFF
. | TRBV23-1 | CASTWSEKLFF
. | TRBV7-9 | CASSWGTGGNEKLFF
. | TRBV7-9 | CASSLGTGLKTQYF
. | TRBV18 | CASSLGQGMQPQHF
. | TRBV6-2/TRBV6-3 | CASSYSSLGEGSTDTQYF
. | TRBV18 | CASSPEEGLYEQYF
. | TRBV6-6 | CASSRLLGGPQETQYF
. | TRBV30 | CAWSLGAPSGPNTEAFF
. | TRBV5-5 | CASSLTSGGRFSTDTQYF
. | TRBV10-2 | CASRMGETEAFF
. | TRBV5-1 | CASSLGQGGDIQYF
. | TRBV7-9 | CASSSRDRDADTQYF
. | TRBV7-2 | CASSARYTDTQYF
. | TRBV10-3 | CAISESGGNEKLFF
. | TRBV9 | CASSVGSGSYGYTF
. | TRBV28 | CASSSYGQAGNTIYF
. | TRBV7-9 | CASSSAGQGRLREQFF
. | TRBV6-5 | CASSWGGAGYGYTF